Listed below are T cell receptor beta chains from one sample, sequenced in a study of T cells in Graves' hyperthyroidism and ophthalmopathy. MiXCR, applied by TCRdb to the multiplex PCR reads, yields one record per CDR3 protein. The table includes hundreds of thousands of distinct CDR3 sequences, about 20% detected once. Specimen: blood. The receptor set was obtained from a man in his forties or fifties with Graves' ophthalmopathy. Each CDR3 is given without its conserved first and last residue.

TRBV3-1	TRBJ1-4	ASSQDGRTNEKLF
TRBV30	TRBJ2-2	AWSERDKNTGELF
TRBV14	TRBJ2-2	ASSQEENTGELF
TRBV4-3	TRBJ2-2	ASSQGSLAGDSTGELF
TRBV20-1	TRBJ1-1	SASRGRWGPSEAF
TRBV2	TRBJ2-5	ASSVGTSGTETQY
TRBV7-2	TRBJ2-5	ASSLYRGVEETQY
TRBV6-2/TRBV6-3	TRBJ2-7	ASANPLLAGDSYEQY
TRBV4-1	TRBJ2-5	ASSQDQRARGETQY
TRBV25-1	TRBJ2-7	ASSENRPEQY
TRBV29-1	TRBJ1-5	SSHGTESMNQPQH
TRBV29-1	TRBJ2-5	SVGDREKEQETQY
TRBV12-5	TRBJ2-7	ASGLVRLAGGGEQY
TRBV10-3	TRBJ2-2	AISESTSGTGELF
TRBV18	TRBJ1-2	ASSPESQGRDYT
TRBV5-4	TRBJ1-1	ASSNRVSTEAF
TRBV12-3/TRBV12-4	TRBJ1-4	ASSNLGQNNEKLF
TRBV6-2/TRBV6-3	TRBJ1-1	VTGEGRYTEAF
TRBV5-1	TRBJ1-4	ASSRRGGDEKLF
TRBV9	TRBJ1-6	ASSLLTGLSYNSPLH
TRBV2	TRBJ2-3	ASSRLAGGLTDTQY
TRBV20-1	TRBJ2-3	SAGGSGLSTDTQY
TRBV7-9	TRBJ2-5	ASSLGTNYETQY
TRBV2	TRBJ2-3	ASSNRGTDTQY
TRBV12-3/TRBV12-4	TRBJ2-7	ASSLDRDGYYEQY
TRBV12-3/TRBV12-4	TRBJ2-3	ASRRTSGGADTQY
TRBV7-9	TRBJ2-5	ASSLALGGMEETQY
TRBV19	TRBJ2-5	ASSDTHRGETQY
TRBV19	TRBJ2-5	ASSIPGRGLETQY
TRBV20-1	TRBJ2-3	SARIAAGGPDTQY
TRBV6-1	TRBJ2-5	ASSHTGETQY
TRBV7-6	TRBJ2-7	ASSLGGASSYEQY
TRBV6-2/TRBV6-3	TRBJ1-1	ASISPPTTEAF
TRBV20-1	TRBJ2-7	SARVGTSVREQY
TRBV5-6	TRBJ2-7	ASSLGSQGVQY
TRBV6-1	TRBJ1-1	ASKAGGFTEAF
TRBV7-3	TRBJ2-1	ASSPSGGASYNEQF
TRBV6-1	TRBJ2-7	ASSVTGTGGYEQY
TRBV18	TRBJ2-2	ASSDSAGLF
TRBV27	TRBJ1-1	ASSLQRDRTFAF
TRBV7-8	TRBJ2-5	ASSSLGPGRETQY
TRBV12-3/TRBV12-4	TRBJ1-1	ASSWDGEHTEAF